This TCR beta chain was identified in a study of blood T cell repertoires in COVID-19. Overall study context: The samples span acute and convalescent COVID-19 from the United States, Italy and Spain. Nucleic acid was either cDNA or gDNA, and it came from T cells, B-cell-depleted T cells, or PBMCs.

Germline CDR1 and CDR2: MNHEY and SVGEGT. Trimming removed 4 bases from V and 2 bases from J, with 15 bases in between. The CDR3 sequence is 15 residues long. As processed by the authors: Counts of nucleated cells, estimated from reference gene primer amplification, were obtained. Some clones are missing from TCRdb's copy, which holds only in-frame ones; the method was immunoSEQ multiplex PCR. For V, J and clone size, that table is used; D and trimming come from the DNA. The top ten hold roughly 2.7% of the sample, which has some 65,000 clones, approximately 93% seen once. The TCR comes from a man aged 70-80 years with active COVID-19. The rearrangement uses TRBV6-2 or TRBV6-3 and TRBJ2-7, with a possible D match to TRBD1 (6 bases). Sequencing was done on a sample of peripheral blood. This CDR3 reads CASSSPGHLTYEQYF. The CDR3 nucleotides are TGTGCCAGCAGTTCACCGGGACACCTCACCTACGAGCAGTACTTC.